These 10 T cell receptor beta chains share one sample of origin, sequenced in a study of cytomegalovirus exposure and HLA in healthy donors. PCR involved 60 Vbeta and 13 Jbeta primers. Clones were sequenced by immunoSEQ multiplex PCR, and TCRdb holds only the in-frame ones, with some missing. The sample has roughly 160,000 clones; about 80% are singletons. Sequencing was carried out using PBMCs. These receptor sequences come from a man aged 50-59 years in good health and CMV-seropositive.

This CDR3 is CASSYASGGRETQYF. The CDR3 bases are TGTGCCAGCAGTTACGCTAGCGGGGGAAGGGAGACCCAGTACTTC. The gene calls are TRBV6-5 and TRBJ2-5, with 10 bases fitting TRBD2. The CDR3 is 15 residues long. Germline lookup yields CDR1 MNHEY and CDR2 SVGAGI. The V and J ends lost 2 bases and 5 bases, in that order; junction bases with no gene match: 5.

V gene TRBV5-6 combines with J gene TRBJ2-3; 8 bases align to TRBD2. The germline gives CDR1 SGHDT, CDR2 YYEEEE. Trimming at V came to 3 bases and at J to 1 base, leaving 4 bases not matched to a gene. This CDR3 contains 15 residues. The CDR3 DNA follows: TGTGCCAGCAGCTCCGGGGGGGCTGGCACAGATACGCAGTATTTT. Encoded protein: CASSSGGAGTDTQYF.

This chain uses TRBV19 with TRBJ1-2; 12 bases fit TRBD1. The CDR3 is 15 residues long. The V gene's germline CDR1 is LNHDA and CDR2 SQIVND (reference sequence). J lost 4 bases, V lost 6 bases, and 6 bases had no gene match. CDR3 coding DNA: TGTGCCAGTAGCCGGGACAGGGGGCGAGGCTATGGCTACACCTTC. Residues: CASSRDRGRGYGYTF.

The V and J genes are TRBV5-4 and TRBJ2-6; TRBD1 is a possible D gene (7 bases). The CDR3 totals 17 residues. Per germline, CDR1 SGHNT and CDR2 YYREEE (reference sequence). The V end lost 0 bases, the J end lost 1 base, and 11 bases lay between the germline ends. The CDR3 region has the DNA TGTGCCAGCAGCTTGGACGCAGGGGGGTCTGGGGCCAACGTCCTGACTTTC. This codes for CASSLDAGGSGANVLTF.

This sequence joins TRBV7-8 and TRBJ2-2; D may be TRBD1 (5 bases). CDR1 is SGHVS, CDR2 FQNEAQ, per germline. V lost 4 bases and J 6 bases, leaving 15 bases between the germline ends. CDR3 length equals 15 residues. CDR3 DNA: TGTGCCAGCAGCTGGGATTATTCAGGGTCCGGGGAGCTGTTTTTT. It specifies CASSWDYSGSGELFF. The full variable domain, in which reference TRBV7-8 and TRBJ2-2 provide the parts outside the CDR3, is GAGVSQSPRYKVAKRGQDVALRCDPISGHVSLFWYQQALGQGPEFLTYFQNEAQLDKSGLPSDRFFAERPEGSVSTLKIQRTQQEDSAVYLCASSWDYSGSGELFFGEGSRLTVL.

A few counts support this clone. The chain joins TRBV28 to TRBJ2-1, with a tentative D call TRBD2 (5 bases). From germline, CDR1 is MDHEN and CDR2 SYDVKM. Trimming took off 6 bases at V and 0 bases at J, with 9 bases between the two ends. The CDR3 is made up of 14 amino acids. The CDR3 region has the DNA TGTGCCAGCAGACCAGGAGGCTCCTACAATGAGCAGTTCTTC. Residues: CASRPGGSYNEQFF.

This sequence joins TRBV5-4 and TRBJ1-2; maybe TRBD1 (6 bases). Germline values: CDR1 SGHNT, CDR2 YYREEE (reference sequence). CDR3 length equals 13 residues. V was pared by 4 bases and J by 3 bases, with 10 bases between. The CDR3 loop is CASSADSDYGYTF. CDR3 DNA sequence: TGTGCCAGCAGCGCGGACAGCGACTATGGCTACACCTTC.

V and J are TRBV7-2 and TRBJ2-3; no reliable D call. There are 12 residues in the CDR3. Germline assignment: CDR1 SGHTA and CDR2 FQGNSA. The V end was cut by 3 bases, the J end by 5 bases, with 6 bases between. CDR3 DNA sequence: TGTGCCAGCAGCTTTTCGGGAGATACGCAGTATTTT. Its translation: CASSFSGDTQYF.

This chain uses TRBV6-6 with TRBJ2-1, with D tentatively TRBD1 (5 bases). Germline V gives CDR1 MNHNY, CDR2 SVGAGI (reference sequence). The CDR3 spans 15 residues. The V end was cut by 5 bases, the J end by 1 base, with 12 bases between. The CDR3 loop is CASSDRTISYNEQFF. The DNA of the CDR3 is TGTGCCAGCAGTGACCGGACAATATCCTACAATGAGCAGTTCTTC.

The chain is built from TRBV9 and TRBJ1-1, with 10 bases matching TRBD1. The length of the CDR3 is 15 residues. Germline assignment: CDR1 SGDLS and CDR2 YYNGEE. V shed 5 bases, J shed 1 base, and the junction held 5 bases outside the gene matches. In nucleotides, the CDR3 is TGTGCCAGCAGTCTCTGGACAGGGGGGAACACTGAAGCTTTCTTT. Translated, it gives CASSLWTGGNTEAFF.